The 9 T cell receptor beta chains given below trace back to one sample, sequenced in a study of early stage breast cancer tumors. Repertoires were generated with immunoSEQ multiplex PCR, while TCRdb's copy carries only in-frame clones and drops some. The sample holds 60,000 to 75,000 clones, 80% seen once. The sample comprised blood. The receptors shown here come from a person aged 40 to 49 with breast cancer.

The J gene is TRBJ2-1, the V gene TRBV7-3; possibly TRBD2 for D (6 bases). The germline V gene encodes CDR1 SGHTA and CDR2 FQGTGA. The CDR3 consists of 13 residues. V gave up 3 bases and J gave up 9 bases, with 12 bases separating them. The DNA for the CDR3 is TGTGCCAGCAGCTTTCAGGCGGGACGTGAGCAGTTCTTC. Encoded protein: CASSFQAGREQFF.

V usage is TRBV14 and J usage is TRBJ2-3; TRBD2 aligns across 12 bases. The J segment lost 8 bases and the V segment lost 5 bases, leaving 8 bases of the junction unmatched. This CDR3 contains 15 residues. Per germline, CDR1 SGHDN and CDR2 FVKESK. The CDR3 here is CASSGGLAGRATQYF. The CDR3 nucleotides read TGTGCCAGCAGCGGCGGACTAGCGGGACGCGCTACGCAGTATTTT.

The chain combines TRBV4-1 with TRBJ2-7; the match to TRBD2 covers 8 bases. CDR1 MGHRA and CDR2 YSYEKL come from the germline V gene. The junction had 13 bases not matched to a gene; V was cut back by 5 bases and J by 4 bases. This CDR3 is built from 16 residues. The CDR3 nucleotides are TGCGCCAGCAGCTTCCGGCGGACGGGAGGGCCTTACGAGCAGTACTTC. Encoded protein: CASSFRRTGGPYEQYF.

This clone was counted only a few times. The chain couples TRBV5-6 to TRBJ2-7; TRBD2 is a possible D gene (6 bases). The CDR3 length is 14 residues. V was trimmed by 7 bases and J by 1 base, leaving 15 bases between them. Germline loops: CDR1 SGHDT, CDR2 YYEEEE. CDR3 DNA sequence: TGTGCCAGCCAGCCCATTGGGACTTCCTACGAGCAGTACTTC. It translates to CASQPIGTSYEQYF.

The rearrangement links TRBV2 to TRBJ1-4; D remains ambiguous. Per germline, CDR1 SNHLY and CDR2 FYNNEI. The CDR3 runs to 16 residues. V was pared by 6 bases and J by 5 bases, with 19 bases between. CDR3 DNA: TGTGCCAGCAGCCTTGGACCCCCCTGGGAGAATGAAAAACTGTTTTTT. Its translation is CASSLGPPWENEKLFF.

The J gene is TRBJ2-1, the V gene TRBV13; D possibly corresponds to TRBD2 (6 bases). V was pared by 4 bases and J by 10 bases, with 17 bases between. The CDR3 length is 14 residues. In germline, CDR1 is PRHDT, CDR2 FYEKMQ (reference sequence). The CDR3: CASSSPGLDREQFF. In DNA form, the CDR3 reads TGTGCCAGCAGCTCGCCGGGACTGGACCGGGAGCAGTTCTTC.

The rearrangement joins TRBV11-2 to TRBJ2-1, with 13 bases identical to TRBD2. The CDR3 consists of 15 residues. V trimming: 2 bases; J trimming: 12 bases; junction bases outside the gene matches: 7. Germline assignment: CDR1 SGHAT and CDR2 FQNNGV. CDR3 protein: CASSLWTSGSFTQFF. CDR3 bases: TGTGCCAGCAGCTTATGGACTAGCGGGAGTTTTACGCAGTTCTTC. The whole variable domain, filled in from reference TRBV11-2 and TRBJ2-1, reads EAGVAQSPRYKIIEKRQSVAFWCNPISGHATLYWYQQILGQGPKLLIQFQNNGVVDDSQLPKDRFSAERLKGVDSTLKIQPAKLEDSAVYLCASSLWTSGSFTQFFGPGTRLTVL.

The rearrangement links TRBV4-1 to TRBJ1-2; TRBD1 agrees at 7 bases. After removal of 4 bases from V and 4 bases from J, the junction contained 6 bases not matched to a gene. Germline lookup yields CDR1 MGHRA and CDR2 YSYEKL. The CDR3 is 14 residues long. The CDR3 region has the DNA TGCGCCAGCAGCCCATTTACAGGGGCCTATGGCTACACCTTC. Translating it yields CASSPFTGAYGYTF.

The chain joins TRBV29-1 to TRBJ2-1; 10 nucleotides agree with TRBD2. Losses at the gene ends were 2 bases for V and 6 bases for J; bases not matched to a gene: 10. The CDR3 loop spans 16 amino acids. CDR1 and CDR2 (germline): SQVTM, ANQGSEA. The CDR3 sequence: CSVENLAGGRPNEQFF. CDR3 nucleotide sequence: TGCAGCGTTGAAAATTTAGCGGGAGGTCGCCCCAATGAGCAGTTCTTC.